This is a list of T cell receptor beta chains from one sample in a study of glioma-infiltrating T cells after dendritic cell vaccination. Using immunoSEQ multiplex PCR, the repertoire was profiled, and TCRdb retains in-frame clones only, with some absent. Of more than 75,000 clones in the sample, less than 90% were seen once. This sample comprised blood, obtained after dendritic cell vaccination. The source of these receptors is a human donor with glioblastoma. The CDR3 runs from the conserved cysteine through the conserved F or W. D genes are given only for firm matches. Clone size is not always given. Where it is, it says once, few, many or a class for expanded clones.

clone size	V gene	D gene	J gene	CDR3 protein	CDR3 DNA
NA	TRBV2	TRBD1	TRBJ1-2	CASTKGTGFGGYTF	TGTGCCAGCACCAAAGGGACAGGGTTTGGCGGCTACACCTTC
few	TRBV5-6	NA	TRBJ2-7	CASSRRRDYEQYF	TGTGCCAGCAGCAGACGCAGGGACTACGAGCAGTACTTC
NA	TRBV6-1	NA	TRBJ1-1	CASIQRGNTEAFF	TGTGCCAGCATCCAGCGGGGGAACACTGAAGCTTTCTTT
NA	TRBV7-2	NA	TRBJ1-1	CASSLDTDRYEAFF	TGTGCCAGCAGCTTAGACACAGATAGATATGAAGCTTTCTTT
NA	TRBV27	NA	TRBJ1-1	CASSFLERNTEAFF	TGTGCCAGCAGTTTCCTGGAGAGAAACACTGAAGCTTTCTTT
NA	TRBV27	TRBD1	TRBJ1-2	CASSSPGQGFGYTF	TGTGCCAGCAGTTCTCCGGGACAGGGGTTTGGCTACACCTTC
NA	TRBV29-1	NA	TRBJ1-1	CSVGAVNTEAFF	TGCAGCGTTGGGGCAGTGAACACTGAAGCTTTCTTT
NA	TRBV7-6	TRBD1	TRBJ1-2	CASSPTGAGGYTF	TGTGCCAGCAGCCCCACAGGGGCAGGGGGCTACACCTTC
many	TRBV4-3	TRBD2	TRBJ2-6	CASSQGTSAFSGANVLTF	TGCGCCAGCAGCCAAGGGACTAGCGCCTTCTCTGGGGCCAACGTCCTGACTTTC
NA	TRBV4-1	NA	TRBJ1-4	CASTQGQGYEKLFF	TGCGCCAGCACCCAAGGCCAGGGGTATGAAAAACTGTTTTTT
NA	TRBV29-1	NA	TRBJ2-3	CSVEVTGGRTDTQYF	TGCAGCGTTGAAGTCACGGGGGGCCGAACAGATACGCAGTATTTT
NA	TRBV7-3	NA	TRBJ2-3	CASSPTGGSSTDTQYF	TGTGCCAGCAGCCCAACTGGCGGGTCCAGCACAGATACGCAGTATTTT
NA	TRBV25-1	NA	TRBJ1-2	CASSDSLSNYGYTF	TGTGCCAGCAGCGACAGCTTATCTAACTATGGCTACACCTTC